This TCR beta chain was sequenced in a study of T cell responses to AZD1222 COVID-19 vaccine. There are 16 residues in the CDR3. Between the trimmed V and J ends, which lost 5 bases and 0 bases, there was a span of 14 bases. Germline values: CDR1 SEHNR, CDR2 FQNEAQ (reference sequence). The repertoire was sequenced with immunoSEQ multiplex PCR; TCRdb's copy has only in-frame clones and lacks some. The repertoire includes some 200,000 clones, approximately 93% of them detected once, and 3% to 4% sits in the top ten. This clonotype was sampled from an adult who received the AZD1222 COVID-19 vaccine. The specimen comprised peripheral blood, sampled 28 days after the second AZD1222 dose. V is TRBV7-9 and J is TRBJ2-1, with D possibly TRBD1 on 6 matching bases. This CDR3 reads CASSPSTGYSYNEQFF. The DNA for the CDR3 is TGTGCCAGCAGCCCTTCGACAGGTTACTCCTACAATGAGCAGTTCTTC.